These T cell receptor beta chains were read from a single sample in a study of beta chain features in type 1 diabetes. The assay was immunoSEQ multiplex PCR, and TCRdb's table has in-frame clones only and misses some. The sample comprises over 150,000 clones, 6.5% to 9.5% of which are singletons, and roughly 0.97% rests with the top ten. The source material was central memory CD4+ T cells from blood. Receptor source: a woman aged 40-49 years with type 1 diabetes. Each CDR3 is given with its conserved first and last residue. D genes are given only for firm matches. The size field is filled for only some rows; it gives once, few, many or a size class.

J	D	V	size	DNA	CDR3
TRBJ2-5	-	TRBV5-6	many	TGTGCCAGCAGCCCTCGGGGTAGGGATTCATTGACCCAGTACTTC	CASSPRGRDSLTQYF
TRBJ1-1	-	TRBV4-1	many	TGCGCCAGCAGCCAAGTTCGTCAACAGGCGACTGAAGCTTTCTTT	CASSQVRQQATEAFF
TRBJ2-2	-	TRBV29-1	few	TGCAGCGTTGAAGATCCTTTTGGGGCCTCGAACACCGGGGAGCTGTTTTTT	CSVEDPFGASNTGELFF
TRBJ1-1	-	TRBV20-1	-	TGCAGTGCTGGAACTTCGGGTGAAGCTTTCTTT	CSAGTSGEAFF
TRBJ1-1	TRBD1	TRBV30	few	TGTGCCTGGAGGGGGGACAGGAACACTGAAGCTTTCTTT	CAWRGDRNTEAFF
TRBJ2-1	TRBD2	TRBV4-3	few	TGCGCCAGCAGCCAAGATGCGGGGGGGCCTAGCGGGGTCCTCTCGCAGTTCTTC	CASSQDAGGPSGVLSQFF
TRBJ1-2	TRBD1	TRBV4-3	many	TGCGCCAGCAGCCAAGGTGGGACAGGGGGCGCGTATGGCTACACCTTC	CASSQGGTGGAYGYTF
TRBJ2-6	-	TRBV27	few	TGTGCCAGCAGTTTATTTTCCCCGGGGAGAGGGGCCAACGTCCTGACTTTC	CASSLFSPGRGANVLTF
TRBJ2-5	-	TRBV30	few	TGTGCCTGGAGTATGGCAGGGGGAGGCGAGACCCAGTACTTC	CAWSMAGGGETQYF
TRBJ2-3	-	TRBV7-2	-	TGTGCCAGCAGCCCCTACGGACCGGAGGTATCAGATACGCAGTATTTT	CASSPYGPEVSDTQYF
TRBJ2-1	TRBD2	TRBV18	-	TGTGCCAGCTCACCCTTACTAGCGGAGGGATACAATGAGCAGTTCTTC	CASSPLLAEGYNEQFF
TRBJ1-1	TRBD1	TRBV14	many	TGTGCCAGCAGCCAGAGGGACAGCTCGGCTTTCTTT	CASSQRDSSAFF
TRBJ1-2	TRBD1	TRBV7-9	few	TGTGCCAGCAGCTTAGAGAAGGGGGCGAGCTATGGCTACACCTTC	CASSLEKGASYGYTF
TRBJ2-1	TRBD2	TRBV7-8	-	TGTGCCAGCAGCCGTAGCGGGACCGGCAATGAGCAGTTCTTC	CASSRSGTGNEQFF
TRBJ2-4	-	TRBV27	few	TGTGCCAGCAGTCCAAGCCTCTTAGCCAAAAACATTCAGTACTTC	CASSPSLLAKNIQYF
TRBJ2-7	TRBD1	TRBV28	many	TGTGCCAGCAGTCGGGCGGGACAGGGGTTCCACGAGCAGTACTTC	CASSRAGQGFHEQYF
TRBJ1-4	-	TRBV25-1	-	TGTGCCAGCGGGGCCCCGACAGACCCTAGAGGGGGACTGTTTTTT	CASGAPTDPRGGLFF
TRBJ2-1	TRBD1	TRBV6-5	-	TGTGCCAGCAGTTACGAAGGGACAGGGTGGTACAATGAGCAGTTCTTC	CASSYEGTGWYNEQFF
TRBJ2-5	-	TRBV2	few	TGTGCCAGCAGCGGGGTGGGAGAGACCCAGTACTTC	CASSGVGETQYF
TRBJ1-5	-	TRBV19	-	TGTGCCAGTTCCCAGGGTAGCAATCAGCCCCAGCATTTT	CASSQGSNQPQHF
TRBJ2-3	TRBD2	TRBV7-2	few	TGTGCCAGCAGCGTCAAATACTTGGGACTAGCGGGATCTAGCGATACGCAGTATTTT	CASSVKYLGLAGSSDTQYF
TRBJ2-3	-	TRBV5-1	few	TGCGCCAGCAGCTCCTTACCGGGTAGCACAGATACGCAGTATTTT	CASSSLPGSTDTQYF
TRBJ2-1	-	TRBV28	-	TGTGCCAGCAGTTTGGAGCGGGCGGGCGTTAGGTCCTACAATGAGCAGTTCTTC	CASSLERAGVRSYNEQFF
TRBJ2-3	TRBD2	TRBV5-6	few	TGTGCCAGCAGCTGGTCGGGACTAGCGGGAGGAGGAGATACGCAGTATTTT	CASSWSGLAGGGDTQYF
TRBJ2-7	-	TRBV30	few	TGTGCCTGGAGTGTACTAGGGGGGGGGACCTACGAGCAGTACTTC	CAWSVLGGGTYEQYF
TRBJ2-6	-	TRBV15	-	TGTGCCACCAGCAGACAAATCCTAACAGGCACTGGGGCCAACGTCCTGACTTTC	CATSRQILTGTGANVLTF
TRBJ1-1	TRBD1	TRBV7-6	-	TGTGCCAGCAGCTTAGTCCCAGGGGGACCACCTTCCAACACTGAAGCTTTCTTT	CASSLVPGGPPSNTEAFF
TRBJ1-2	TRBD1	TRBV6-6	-	TGTGCCAGCAGTTCGACAGGGGACGGCTACACCTTC	CASSSTGDGYTF
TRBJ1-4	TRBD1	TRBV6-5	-	TGTGCCAGCAGTTACTCTCCGGGACAGGGGAGTGAAAAACTGTTTTTT	CASSYSPGQGSEKLFF
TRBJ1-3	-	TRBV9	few	TGTGCCAGCAGCGGGTCCGGGACATACTACGGAAACACCATATATTTT	CASSGSGTYYGNTIYF
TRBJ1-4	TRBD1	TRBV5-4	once	TGTGCCAGCAGCCGAGGGGGACAGGGAAATGAAAAACTGTTTTTT	CASSRGGQGNEKLFF
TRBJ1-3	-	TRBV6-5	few	TGTGCCAGCAGTTACAAGTGGAGCTCTGGAAACACCATATATTTT	CASSYKWSSGNTIYF
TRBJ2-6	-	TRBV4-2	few	TGTGCCAGCAGCCAAGAGACAGGACCCTCTGGGGCCAACGTCCTGACTTTC	CASSQETGPSGANVLTF
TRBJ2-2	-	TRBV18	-	TGTGCCAGCTCAGCCCAGGCCAAGAACACCGGGGAGCTGTTTTTT	CASSAQAKNTGELFF
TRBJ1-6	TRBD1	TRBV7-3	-	TGTGCCAGCAGCTTCACAGGGGAAGGTACCCTCCACTTT	CASSFTGEGTLHF
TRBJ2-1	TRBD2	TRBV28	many	TGTGGTACTAGCGGGAAGAAACGTGGAATCAATGAGCAGTTCTTC	CGTSGKKRGINEQFF
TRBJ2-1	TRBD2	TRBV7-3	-	TGTGCCAGCAGCTTAATTAGCGGGGGGACCTACAATGAGCAGTTCTTC	CASSLISGGTYNEQFF
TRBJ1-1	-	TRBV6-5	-	TGTGCCAGCAAGAGGAACATGAACACTGAAGCTTTCTTT	CASKRNMNTEAFF
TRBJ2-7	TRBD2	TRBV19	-	TGTGCCAGTAGTCCCCGGGTAGCGGGACCCTACGAGCAGTACTTC	CASSPRVAGPYEQYF
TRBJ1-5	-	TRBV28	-	TGTGCCAGCACCCCCTATGACCAACATAGGGGGAGTGTGAGCAATCAGCCCCAGCATTTT	CASTPYDQHRGSVSNQPQHF
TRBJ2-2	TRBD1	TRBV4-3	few	TGCGCCAGCAGCCTCGGACAGGGGGTTATCGGCGGGGAGCTGTTTTTT	CASSLGQGVIGGELFF
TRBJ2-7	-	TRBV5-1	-	TGCGCCAGCAGCCCAGGGGAGGGGAGGTACGAGCAGTACTTC	CASSPGEGRYEQYF